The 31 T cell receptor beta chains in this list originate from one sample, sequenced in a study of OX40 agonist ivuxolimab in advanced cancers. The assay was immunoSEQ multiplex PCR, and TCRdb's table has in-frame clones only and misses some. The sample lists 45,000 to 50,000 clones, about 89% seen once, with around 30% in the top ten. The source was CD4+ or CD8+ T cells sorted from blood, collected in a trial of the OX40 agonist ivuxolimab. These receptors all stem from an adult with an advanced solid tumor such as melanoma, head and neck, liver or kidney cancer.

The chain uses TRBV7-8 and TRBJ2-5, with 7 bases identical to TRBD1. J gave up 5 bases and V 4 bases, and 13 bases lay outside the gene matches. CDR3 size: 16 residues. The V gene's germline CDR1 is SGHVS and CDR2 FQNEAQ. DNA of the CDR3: TGTGCCAGCAGCTCAGCCTTGGGGACAGCCTGGGAGACCCAGTACTTC. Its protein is CASSSALGTAWETQYF.

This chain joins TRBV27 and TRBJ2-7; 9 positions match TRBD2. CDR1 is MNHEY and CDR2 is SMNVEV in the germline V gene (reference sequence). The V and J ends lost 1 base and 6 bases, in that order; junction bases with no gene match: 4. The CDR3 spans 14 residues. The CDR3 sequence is CASSLFSGSVEQYF. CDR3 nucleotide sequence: TGTGCCAGCAGTTTATTTAGCGGGAGTGTCGAGCAGTACTTC.

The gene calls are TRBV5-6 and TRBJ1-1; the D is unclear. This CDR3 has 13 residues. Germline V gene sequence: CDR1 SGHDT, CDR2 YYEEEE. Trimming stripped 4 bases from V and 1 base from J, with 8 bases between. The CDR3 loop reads CASSPTANTEAFF. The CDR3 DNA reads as TGTGCCAGCAGCCCTACAGCGAACACTGAAGCTTTCTTT.

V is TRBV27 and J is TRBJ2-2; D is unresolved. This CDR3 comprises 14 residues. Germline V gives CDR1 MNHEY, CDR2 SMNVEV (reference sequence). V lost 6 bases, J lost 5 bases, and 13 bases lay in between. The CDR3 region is CASSAGSRTGELFF. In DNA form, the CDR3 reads TGTGCCAGCAGCGCCGGGTCGCGTACCGGGGAGCTGTTTTTT.

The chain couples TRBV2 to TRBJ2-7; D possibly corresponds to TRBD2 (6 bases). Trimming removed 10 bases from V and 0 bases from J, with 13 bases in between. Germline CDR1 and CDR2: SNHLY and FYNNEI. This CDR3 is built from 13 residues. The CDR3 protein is CATSDGSSYEQYF. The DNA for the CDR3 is TGTGCCACCTCAGACGGGAGCTCCTACGAGCAGTACTTC.

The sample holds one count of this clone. The CDR3 DNA follows: TGTGCCAGCAGCTTAGTGGGACAGGGGTATTCCGAGCAGTACTTC. This encodes CASSLVGQGYSEQYF. The J gene is TRBJ2-7, the V gene TRBV13; 10 nucleotides match TRBD1. V lost 1 base to trimming and J lost 6 bases; unmatched junction nucleotides: 6. The CDR3 totals 15 residues. The germline gives CDR1 PRHDT, CDR2 FYEKMQ (reference sequence).

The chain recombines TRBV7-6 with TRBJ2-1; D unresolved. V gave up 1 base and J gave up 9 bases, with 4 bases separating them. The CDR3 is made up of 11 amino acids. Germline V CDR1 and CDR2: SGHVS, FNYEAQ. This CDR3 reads CASSLGVEQFF. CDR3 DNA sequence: TGTGCCAGCAGCTTAGGGGTTGAGCAGTTCTTC.

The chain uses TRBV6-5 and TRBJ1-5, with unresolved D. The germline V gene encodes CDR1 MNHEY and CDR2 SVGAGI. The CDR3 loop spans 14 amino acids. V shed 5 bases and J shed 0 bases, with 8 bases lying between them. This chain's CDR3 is CASSPDRSNQPQHF. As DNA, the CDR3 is TGTGCCAGCAGTCCGGACCGTAGCAATCAGCCCCAGCATTTT.

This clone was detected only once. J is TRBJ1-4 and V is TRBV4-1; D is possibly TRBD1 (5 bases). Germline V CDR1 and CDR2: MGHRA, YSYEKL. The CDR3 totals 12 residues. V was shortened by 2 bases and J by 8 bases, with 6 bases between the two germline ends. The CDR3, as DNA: TGCGCCAGCAGCCAACGGGGGGAAAAACTGTTTTTT. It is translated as CASSQRGEKLFF.

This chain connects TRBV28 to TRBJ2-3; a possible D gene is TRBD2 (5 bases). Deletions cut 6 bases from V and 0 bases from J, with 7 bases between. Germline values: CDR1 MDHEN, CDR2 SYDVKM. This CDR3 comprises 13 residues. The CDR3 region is CASRRASTDTQYF. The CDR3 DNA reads TGTGCCAGCAGGCGGGCTAGCACAGATACGCAGTATTTT.

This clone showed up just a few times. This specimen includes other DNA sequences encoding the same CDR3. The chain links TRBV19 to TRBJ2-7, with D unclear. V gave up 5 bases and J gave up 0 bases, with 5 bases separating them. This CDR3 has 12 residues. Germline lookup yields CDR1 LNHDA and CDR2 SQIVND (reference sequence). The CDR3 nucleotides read TGTGCCAGTAGTGGGGACTCCTACGAGCAGTACTTC. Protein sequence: CASSGDSYEQYF.

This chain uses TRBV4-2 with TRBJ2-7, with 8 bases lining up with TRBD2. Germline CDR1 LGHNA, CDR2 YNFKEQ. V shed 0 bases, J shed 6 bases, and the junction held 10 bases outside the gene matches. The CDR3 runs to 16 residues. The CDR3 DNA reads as TGTGCCAGCAGCCAAGACGCCGGGGGGGCCCTATCCGAGCAGTACTTC. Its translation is CASSQDAGGALSEQYF.

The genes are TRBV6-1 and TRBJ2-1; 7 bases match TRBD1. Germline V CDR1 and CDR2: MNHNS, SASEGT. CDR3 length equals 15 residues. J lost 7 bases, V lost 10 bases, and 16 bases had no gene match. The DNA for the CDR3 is TGTGCCATCTATAGCCGGGACAGCCTAATTAATGAGCAGTTCTTC. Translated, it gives CAIYSRDSLINEQFF.

CDR3 in amino acids: CASSETVVGQPQHF. The CDR3 DNA reads as TGTGCCAGTAGTGAGACAGTGGTGGGTCAGCCCCAGCATTTT. This sequence joins TRBV19 and TRBJ1-5; possibly TRBD1 for D (5 bases). Germline lookup yields CDR1 LNHDA and CDR2 SQIVND (reference sequence). The V end lost 5 bases, the J end lost 6 bases, and 14 bases lay between the germline ends. The CDR3 length is 14 residues.

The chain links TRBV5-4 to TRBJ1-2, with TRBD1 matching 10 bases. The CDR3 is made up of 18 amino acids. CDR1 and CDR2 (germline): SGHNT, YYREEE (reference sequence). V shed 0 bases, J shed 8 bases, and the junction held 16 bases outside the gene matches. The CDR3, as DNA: TGTGCCAGCAGCTTGGTTGGGACAGGGGTTTTATTGTCGGAAGGCTACACCTTC. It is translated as CASSLVGTGVLLSEGYTF.

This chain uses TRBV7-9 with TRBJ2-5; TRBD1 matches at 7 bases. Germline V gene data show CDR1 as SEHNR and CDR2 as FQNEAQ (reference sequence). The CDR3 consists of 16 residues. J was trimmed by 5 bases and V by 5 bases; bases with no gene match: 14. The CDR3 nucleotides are TGTGCCAGCAGCCCCCGACAGGGAAGGGACCGGGAGACCCAGTACTTC. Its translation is CASSPRQGRDRETQYF.

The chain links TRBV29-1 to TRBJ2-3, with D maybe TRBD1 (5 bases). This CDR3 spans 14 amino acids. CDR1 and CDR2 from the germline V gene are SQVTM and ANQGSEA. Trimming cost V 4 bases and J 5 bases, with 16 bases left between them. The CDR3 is CSVAGQGGKDTQYF. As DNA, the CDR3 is TGCAGCGTTGCCGGGCAGGGTGGAAAAGATACGCAGTATTTT.

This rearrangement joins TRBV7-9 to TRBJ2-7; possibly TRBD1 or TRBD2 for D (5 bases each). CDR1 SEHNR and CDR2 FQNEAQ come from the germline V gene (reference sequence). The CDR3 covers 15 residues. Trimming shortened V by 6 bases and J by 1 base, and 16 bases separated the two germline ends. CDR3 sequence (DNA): TGTGCCAGCAGTTCTGGCCGGGGACCTTCCTACGAGCAGTACTTC. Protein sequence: CASSSGRGPSYEQYF.

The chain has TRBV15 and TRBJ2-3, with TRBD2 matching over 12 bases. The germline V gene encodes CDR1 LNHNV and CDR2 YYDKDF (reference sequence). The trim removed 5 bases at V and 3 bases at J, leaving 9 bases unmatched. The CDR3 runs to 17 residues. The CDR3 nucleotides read TGTGCCACCAGCCGGGAGACTAGCGGGAGTGTGACAGATACGCAGTATTTT. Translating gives CATSRETSGSVTDTQYF.

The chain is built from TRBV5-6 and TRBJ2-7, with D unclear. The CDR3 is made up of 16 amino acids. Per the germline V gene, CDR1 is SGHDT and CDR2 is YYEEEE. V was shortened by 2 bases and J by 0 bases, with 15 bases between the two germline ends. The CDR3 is CASSFSTRPSSYEQYF. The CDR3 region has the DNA TGTGCCAGCAGCTTTTCTACCAGGCCGAGCTCCTACGAGCAGTACTTC. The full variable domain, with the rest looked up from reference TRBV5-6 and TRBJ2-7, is DAGVTQSPTHLIKTRGQQVTLRCSPKSGHDTVSWYQQALGQGPQFIFQYYEEEERQRGNFPDRFSGHQFPNYSSELNVNALLLGDSALYLCASSFSTRPSSYEQYFGPGTRLTVT.

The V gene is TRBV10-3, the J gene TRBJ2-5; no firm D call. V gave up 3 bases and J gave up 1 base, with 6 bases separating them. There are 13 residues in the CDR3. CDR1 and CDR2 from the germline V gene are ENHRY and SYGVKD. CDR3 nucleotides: TGTGCCATCAGTGATACAGTCCAAGAGACCCAGTACTTC. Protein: CAISDTVQETQYF.

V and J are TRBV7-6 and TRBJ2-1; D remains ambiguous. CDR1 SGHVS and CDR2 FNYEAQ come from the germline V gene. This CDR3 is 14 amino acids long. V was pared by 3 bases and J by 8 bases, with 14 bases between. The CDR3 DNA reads TGTGCCAGCAGCTTTGGGTCTAGTATAGATGAGCAGTTCTTC. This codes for CASSFGSSIDEQFF.

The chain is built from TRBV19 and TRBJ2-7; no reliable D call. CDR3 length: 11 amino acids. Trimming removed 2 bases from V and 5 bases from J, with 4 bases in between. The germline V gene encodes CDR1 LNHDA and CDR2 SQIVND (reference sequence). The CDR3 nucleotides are TGTGCCAGTAGTATAAGCGACGAGCAGTACTTC. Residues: CASSISDEQYF.

CDR3 DNA sequence: TGTGCCAGCAGCTTGATTTTGGCTAGCGGGATGTCCTACGAGCAGTACTTC. It codes for CASSLILASGMSYEQYF. The genes are TRBV5-6 and TRBJ2-7; 9 nucleotides agree with TRBD2. Germline values: CDR1 SGHDT, CDR2 YYEEEE. This CDR3 region has 17 residues. J was trimmed by 1 base and V by 1 base; bases with no gene match: 9.

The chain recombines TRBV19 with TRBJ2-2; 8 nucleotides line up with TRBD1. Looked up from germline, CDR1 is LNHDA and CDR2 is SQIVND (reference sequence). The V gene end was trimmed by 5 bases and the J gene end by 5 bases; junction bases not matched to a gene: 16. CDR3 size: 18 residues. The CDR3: CASSVRDRPSGGTGELFF. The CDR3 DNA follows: TGTGCCAGTAGTGTTCGGGACAGGCCTTCTGGAGGTACCGGGGAGCTGTTTTTT. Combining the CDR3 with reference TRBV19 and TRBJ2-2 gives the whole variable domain DGGITQSPKYLFRKEGQNVTLSCEQNLNHDAMYWYRQDPGQGLRLIYYSQIVNDFQKGDIAEGYSVSREKKESFPLTVTSAQKNPTAFYLCASSVRDRPSGGTGELFFGEGSRLTVL.

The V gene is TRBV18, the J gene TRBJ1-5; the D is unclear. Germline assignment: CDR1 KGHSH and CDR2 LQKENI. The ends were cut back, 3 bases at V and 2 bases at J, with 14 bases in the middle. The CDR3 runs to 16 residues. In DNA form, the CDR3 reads TGTGCCAGCTCACCGTGGCCCCCGGGAGGCAATCAGCCCCAGCATTTT. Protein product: CASSPWPPGGNQPQHF. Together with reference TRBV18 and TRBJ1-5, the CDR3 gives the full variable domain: NAGVMQNPRHLVRRRGQEARLRCSPMKGHSHVYWYRQLPEEGLKFMVYLQKENIIDESGMPKERFSAEFPKEGPSILRIQQVVRGDSAAYFCASSPWPPGGNQPQHFGDGTRLSIL.

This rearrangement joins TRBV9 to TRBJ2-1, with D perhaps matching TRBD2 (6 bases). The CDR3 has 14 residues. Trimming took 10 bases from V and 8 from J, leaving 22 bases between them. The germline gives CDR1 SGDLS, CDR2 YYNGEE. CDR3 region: CAGGNGNSFDEQFF. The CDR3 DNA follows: TGTGCCGGGGGGAACGGCAACTCGTTCGATGAGCAGTTCTTC.

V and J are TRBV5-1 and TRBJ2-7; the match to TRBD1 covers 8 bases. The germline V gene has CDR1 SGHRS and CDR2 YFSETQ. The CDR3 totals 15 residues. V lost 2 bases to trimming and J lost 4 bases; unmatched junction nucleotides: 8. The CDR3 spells CASSFTGTGGYEQYF. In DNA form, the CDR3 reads TGCGCCAGCAGCTTCACCGGGACAGGTGGTTACGAGCAGTACTTC.

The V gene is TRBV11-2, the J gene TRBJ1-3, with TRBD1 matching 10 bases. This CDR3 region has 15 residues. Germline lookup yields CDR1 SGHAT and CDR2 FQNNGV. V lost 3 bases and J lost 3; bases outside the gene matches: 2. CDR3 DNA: TGTGCCAGCAGCTTGGACAGGGGGTTTGGAAACACCATATATTTT. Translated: CASSLDRGFGNTIYF.

The DNA for the CDR3 is TGTGCCAGTAGTATAGGGGACAATCGTGGAGCTTTCTTT. Translated: CASSIGDNRGAFF. The chain employs TRBV19 and TRBJ1-1; possible D gene TRBD1, 6 bases. The CDR3 totals 13 residues. Per germline, CDR1 LNHDA and CDR2 SQIVND (reference sequence). The ends were cut back, 1 base at V and 10 bases at J, with 13 bases in the middle.

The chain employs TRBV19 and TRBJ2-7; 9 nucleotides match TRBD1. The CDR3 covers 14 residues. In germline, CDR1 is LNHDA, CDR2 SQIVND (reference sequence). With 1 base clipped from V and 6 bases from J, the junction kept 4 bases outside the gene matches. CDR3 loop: CASSIAGQGLEQYF. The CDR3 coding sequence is TGTGCCAGTAGTATAGCGGGACAGGGTCTCGAGCAGTACTTC.